This T cell receptor (beta chain) emerged from a study of blood T cell repertoires in COVID-19. Trimming left V 4 bases short and J 2 bases short, with 9 bases between. CDR1 is SGHRS, CDR2 YFSETQ, per germline. This CDR3 is built from 13 residues. Repertoires were generated with immunoSEQ multiplex PCR, while TCRdb's copy carries only in-frame clones and drops some. This table has about 480,000 clones, 88% appearing once. Sequenced sample: PBMCs or T cells enriched from blood (not recorded which). This chain joins TRBV5-1 and TRBJ1-1; D call uncertain. The source of this sequence is a middle-aged woman who had recovered from COVID-19. CDR3 sequence reads: CASSLEANTEAFF. CDR3 DNA: TGCGCCAGCAGCCTCGAGGCCAACACTGAAGCTTTCTTT.